Reported below is one TCR beta chain. V was trimmed by 3 bases and J by 3 bases, leaving 12 bases between them. The CDR3 sequence is 14 residues long. CDR1 and CDR2 from the germline V gene are MDHEN and SYDVKM. The source of the sample is a study of T-cell memory formation after mild COVID-19. Using its own MiXCR run on the 5' RACE reads, TCRdb lists one record per CDR3 protein. Of around 300,000 distinct CDR3 sequences in the sample, roughly 18% were seen once. This clonotype was obtained from a man aged 18 to 35 who had mild COVID-19 (a few samples of this study predate the infection). Cell type and time point are not known. The sample consisted of PBMCs or a T cell subset sorted from them (not recorded which). The chain carries TRBV28 and TRBJ2-7; D possibly uses TRBD1 or TRBD2 (5 bases each). This chain's CDR3 is CASSFARGYYEQYV. In DNA form, the CDR3 reads TGTGCCAGCAGTTTCGCGAGGGGATACTACGAGCAGTACGTC.